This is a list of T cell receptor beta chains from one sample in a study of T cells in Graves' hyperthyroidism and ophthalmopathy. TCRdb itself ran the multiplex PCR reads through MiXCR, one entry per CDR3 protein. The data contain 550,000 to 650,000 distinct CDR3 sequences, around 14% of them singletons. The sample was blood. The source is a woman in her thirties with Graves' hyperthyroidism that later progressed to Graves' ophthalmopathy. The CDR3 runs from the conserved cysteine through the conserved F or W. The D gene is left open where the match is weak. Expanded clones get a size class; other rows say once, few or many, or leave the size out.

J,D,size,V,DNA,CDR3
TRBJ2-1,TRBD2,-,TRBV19,TGTGCCAGTAGTATGCATCGGGCGACTAGCGGGAGTCCTCGACGGTTCAATGAGCAGTTCTTC,CASSMHRATSGSPRRFNEQFF
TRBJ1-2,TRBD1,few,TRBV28,TGTGCCAGCGGGTACAGGGGGTATGGCTACACCTTC,CASGYRGYGYTF
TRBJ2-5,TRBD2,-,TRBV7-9,TGTGCCAGCAGCTTGGGACTAGCGGGAGAGTGGCAAGAGACCCAGTACTTC,CASSLGLAGEWQETQYF
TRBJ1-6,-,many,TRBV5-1,TGCGCCAGCAGCTTGGAGGCCCTCGGGAATTCACCCCTCCACTTT,CASSLEALGNSPLHF
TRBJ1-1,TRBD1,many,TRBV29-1,TGCAGCGTTGATGGACAGGGAGACACTGAAGCTTTCTTT,CSVDGQGDTEAFF
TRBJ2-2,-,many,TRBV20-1,TGCAGTGCTAGAGAGGCTAGTTCCGGGGAGCTGTTTTTT,CSAREASSGELFF
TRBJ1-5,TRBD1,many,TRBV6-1,TGTGCCAGCGGGGACAGGGGTAATCAGCCCCAGCATTTT,CASGDRGNQPQHF
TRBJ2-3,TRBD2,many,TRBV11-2,TGTGCCAGCAGCTCCAGGACTAGCGGGAGGGTAGATACGCAGTATTTT,CASSSRTSGRVDTQYF
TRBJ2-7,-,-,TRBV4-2,TGTGCCAGCAGCCAAGAAGGGGCCCTGGGGACAAGCTCCTACGAGCAGTACTTC,CASSQEGALGTSSYEQYF
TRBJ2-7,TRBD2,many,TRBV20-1,TGCAGTGCTAGAGGAAGGTCTAGCGGGAGGGCCTCGAGCTCCTACGAGCAGTACTTC,CSARGRSSGRASSSYEQYF
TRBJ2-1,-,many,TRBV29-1,TGCAGCGTTGAAGGTTTCGTTGGATCCTACAATGAGCAGTTCTTC,CSVEGFVGSYNEQFF
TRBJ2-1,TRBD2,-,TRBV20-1,TGCAGTGCTAGAGATGGACGGGAGGGCCTCTTCCATGAGCAGTTCTTC,CSARDGREGLFHEQFF
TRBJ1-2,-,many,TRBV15,TGTGCCACCAGCAGACCCCCGGGGAGCAACTATGGCTACACCTTC,CATSRPPGSNYGYTF
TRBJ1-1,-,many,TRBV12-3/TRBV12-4,TGTGCCAGCAGCTTTGGGGGTAACACTGAAGCTTTCTTT,CASSFGGNTEAFF
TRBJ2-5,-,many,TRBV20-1,TGCAGTGCTAGTCTGTTTAGGGGCCAACAAGAGACCCAGTACTTC,CSASLFRGQQETQYF
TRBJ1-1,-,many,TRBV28,TGTGCCAGCAGTTTATTACAGGGTGACACTGAAGCTTTCTTT,CASSLLQGDTEAFF
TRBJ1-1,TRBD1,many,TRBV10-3,TGTGCCATCAGGAAGACCGGGACAGAGAACACTGAAGCTTTCTTT,CAIRKTGTENTEAFF
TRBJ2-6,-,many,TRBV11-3,TGTGCCAGCAGCTTCACCCCGGGGCCACCCCACTCTGGGGCCAACGTCCTGACTTTC,CASSFTPGPPHSGANVLTF
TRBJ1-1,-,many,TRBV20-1,TGCCGAAAAGCAAGGATCACTGAAGCTTTCTTT,CRKARITEAFF
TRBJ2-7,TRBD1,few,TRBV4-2,TGTGCCAGCAGCCAAGCCTCGGGACAGACCTACGAGCAGTACTTC,CASSQASGQTYEQYF
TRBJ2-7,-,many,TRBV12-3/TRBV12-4,TGTGCCAGCCGCAAATCCTACGAGCAGTACTTC,CASRKSYEQYF
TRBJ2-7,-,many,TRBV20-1,TGCAGTGCTAGATTTGGTCGGGACTTATACGAGCAGTACTTC,CSARFGRDLYEQYF
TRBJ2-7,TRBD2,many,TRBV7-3,TGTGCCAGCAGCTTAAGAGCCGGACTAGCGGGTTTCTACGAGCAGTACTTC,CASSLRAGLAGFYEQYF
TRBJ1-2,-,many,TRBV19,TGTGCCAGTAGTCGAGGACAGCTCTTGGGCTATGGCTACACCTTC,CASSRGQLLGYGYTF
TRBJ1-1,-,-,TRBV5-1,TGCGCCAGCAGCGAGTCGCCAGGAATGAACAATGAAGCTTTCTTT,CASSESPGMNNEAFF
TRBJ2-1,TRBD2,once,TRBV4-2,TGTGCCAGCAGCCAAGATTTTATAGGGACTAGCGGGACGAATGAGCAGTTCTTC,CASSQDFIGTSGTNEQFF
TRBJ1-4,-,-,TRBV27,TGTGCCAGCAGTTCAACAGGAGCAGAAGAAAAACTGTTTTTT,CASSSTGAEEKLFF
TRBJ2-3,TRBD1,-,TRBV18,TGTGCCAGCTCACCGTCCGGGACAGGGGGCCCAGATACGCAGTATTTT,CASSPSGTGGPDTQYF
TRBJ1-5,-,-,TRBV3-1,TGTGCCAGCAGCCAAGAGAGTGTAAACCAGCCCCAGCATTTT,CASSQESVNQPQHF
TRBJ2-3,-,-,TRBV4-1,TGCGCCAGCAGCCAAGAACCGCTAGTTGGTGAGGATACGCAGTATTTT,CASSQEPLVGEDTQYF
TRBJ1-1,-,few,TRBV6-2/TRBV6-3,TGTGCCAGCAATCACTGGGGAGCTGGGGTTGAAGCTTTCTTT,CASNHWGAGVEAFF
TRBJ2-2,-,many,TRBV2,TGTGCCAGCACCGGCCAGGGGTCCGGGGAGCTGTTTTTT,CASTGQGSGELFF
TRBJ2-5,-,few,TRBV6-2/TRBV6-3,TGTGCCAGCAGTTATTCCGGGACTCAGGGGGAGACCCAGTACTTC,CASSYSGTQGETQYF
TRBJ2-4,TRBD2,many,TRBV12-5,TGTGCTAGTGGCTCGGGACTAGCGGTAGCCAAAAACATTCAGTACTTC,CASGSGLAVAKNIQYF
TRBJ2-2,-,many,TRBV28,TGTGCCAGCATTCCCAATCGGGGCACCGGGGAGCTGTTTTTT,CASIPNRGTGELFF
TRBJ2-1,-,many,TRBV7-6,TGTGCCAGCACCGTTGAGGTAGGCCAGGGCAATGAGCAGTTCTTC,CASTVEVGQGNEQFF
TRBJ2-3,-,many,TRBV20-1,TGCAGTGCTAGTCCCCAGGGAGATACGCAGTATTTT,CSASPQGDTQYF
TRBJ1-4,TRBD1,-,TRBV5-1,TGCGCCAGCAGCCCGGGACAGGAGGAAGAAAAACTGTTTTTT,CASSPGQEEEKLFF
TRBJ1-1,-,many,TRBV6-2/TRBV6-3,TGTGCCATCGCCGGGGAGGTTGGCACTGAAGCTTTCTTT,CAIAGEVGTEAFF
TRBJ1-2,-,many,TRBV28,TGTGCCAGCAGGATCTCGAACTATGGCTACACCTTC,CASRISNYGYTF
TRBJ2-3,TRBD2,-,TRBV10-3,TGTGCCATCCGGACTAGCGGGAGATCCACAGATACGCAGTATTTT,CAIRTSGRSTDTQYF
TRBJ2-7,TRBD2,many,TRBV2,TGTGCCAGTAGAGGGCAGGGACTAAGCTCCTACGAGCAGTACTTC,CASRGQGLSSYEQYF
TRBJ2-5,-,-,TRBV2,TGTGCCAGCACCTGGAGGTCCGGCGGCGGAGAGACCCAGTACTTC,CASTWRSGGGETQYF
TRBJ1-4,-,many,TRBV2,TGTGCCAGCTTAGTTGGTGAAAAACTGTTTTTT,CASLVGEKLFF
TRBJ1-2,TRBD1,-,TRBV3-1,TGTGCCAGCAGCCCCTCGGACAGGGGAGATGGCTACACCTTC,CASSPSDRGDGYTF
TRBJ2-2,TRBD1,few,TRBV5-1,TGCGCCAGCAGCCGGGACAGAGACACCGGGGAGCTGTTTTTT,CASSRDRDTGELFF
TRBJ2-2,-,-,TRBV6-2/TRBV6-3,TGTGCCAGCAGCTCCCTAGGGACCGGGGAGCTGTTTTTT,CASSSLGTGELFF
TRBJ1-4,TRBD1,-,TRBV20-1,TGCAGTGCTAGAGGATGGACAGGGGAGAAAGGAGAAAAACTGTTTTTT,CSARGWTGEKGEKLFF
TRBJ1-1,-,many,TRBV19,TGTGCCAGTAGTATCTCCGGGAGCTTAATGAACACTGAAGCTTTCTTT,CASSISGSLMNTEAFF